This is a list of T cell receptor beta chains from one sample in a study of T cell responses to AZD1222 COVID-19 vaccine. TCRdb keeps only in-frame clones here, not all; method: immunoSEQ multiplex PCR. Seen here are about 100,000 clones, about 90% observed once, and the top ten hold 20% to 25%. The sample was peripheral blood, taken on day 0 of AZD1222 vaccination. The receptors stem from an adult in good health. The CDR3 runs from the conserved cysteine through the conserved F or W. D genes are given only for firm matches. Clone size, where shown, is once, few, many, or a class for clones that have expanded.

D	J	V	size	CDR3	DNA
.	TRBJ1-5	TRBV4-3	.	CASSQDVFSNQPQHF	TGCGCCAGCAGCCAAGATGTTTTTAGCAATCAGCCCCAGCATTTT
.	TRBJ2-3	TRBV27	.	CASRPAFTDTQYF	TGTGCCAGCAGGCCCGCCTTCACAGATACGCAGTATTTT
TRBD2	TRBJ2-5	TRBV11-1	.	CASSPNSGGRETQYF	TGTGCCAGCAGCCCAAACTCGGGGGGGCGAGAGACCCAGTACTTC
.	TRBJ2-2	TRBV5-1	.	CASSLFGPLDTGELFF	TGCGCCAGCAGCTTGTTTGGGCCCCTTGACACCGGGGAGCTGTTTTTT
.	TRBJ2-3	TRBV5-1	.	CASSLGGTDTQYF	TGCGCCAGCAGCCTGGGCGGGACAGATACGCAGTATTTT
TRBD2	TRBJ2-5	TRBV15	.	CATRPREAQETQYF	TGTGCCACCAGGCCTCGGGAGGCGCAAGAGACCCAGTACTTC
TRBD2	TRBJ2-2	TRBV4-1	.	CASSQDRLAGNTGELFF	TGCGCCAGCAGCCAAGATCGACTAGCGGGAAACACCGGGGAGCTGTTTTTT
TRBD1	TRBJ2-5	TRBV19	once	CASSSDREETQYF	TGTGCCAGTAGTAGTGACAGGGAAGAGACCCAGTACTTC
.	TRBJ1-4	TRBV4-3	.	CASSQDPVVRTHEKLFF	TGCGCCAGCAGCCAAGATCCAGTTGTTAGGACACATGAAAAACTGTTTTTT
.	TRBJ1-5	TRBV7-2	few	CASSIYRESNQPQHF	TGTGCCAGCAGCATTTATAGGGAGAGCAATCAGCCCCAGCATTTT
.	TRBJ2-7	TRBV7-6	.	CASSLTGPYEQYF	TGTGCCAGCAGCTTAACAGGTCCCTACGAGCAGTACTTC
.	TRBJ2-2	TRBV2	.	CASSTKNTGELFF	TGTGCCAGCAGTACCAAGAACACCGGGGAGCTGTTTTTT
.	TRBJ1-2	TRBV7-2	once	CASSLGMGPGYGYTF	TGTGCCAGCAGCTTAGGGATGGGGCCGGGATATGGCTACACCTTC
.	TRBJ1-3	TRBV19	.	CASIPGTSSGNTIYF	TGTGCCAGTATACCCGGCACGAGCTCTGGAAACACCATATATTTT
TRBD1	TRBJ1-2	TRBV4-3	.	CASSQVVTGAGYGGYTF	TGCGCCAGCAGCCAAGTAGTAACAGGGGCTGGTTATGGCGGCTACACCTTC
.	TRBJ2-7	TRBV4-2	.	CASSQVSDSYEQYF	TGTGCCAGCAGCCAAGTTTCGGACTCCTACGAGCAGTACTTC
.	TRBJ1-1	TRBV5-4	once	CASSSIQGRPEAFF	TGTGCCAGCAGCTCAATACAGGGCCGCCCAGAAGCTTTCTTT
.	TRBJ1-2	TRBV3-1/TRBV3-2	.	CASTPTGNYGYTF	TGTGCCAGCACCCCTACAGGGAACTATGGCTACACCTTC
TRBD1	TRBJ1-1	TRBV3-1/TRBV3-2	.	CASSRTGEAFF	TGTGCCAGCAGTCGGACAGGTGAAGCTTTCTTT
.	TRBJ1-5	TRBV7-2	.	CASSSGPHGNQPQHF	TGTGCCAGCAGCTCCGGGCCCCATGGAAATCAGCCCCAGCATTTT
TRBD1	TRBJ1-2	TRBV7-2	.	CASSFRDRVGYTF	TGTGCCAGCAGCTTTCGGGACAGGGTAGGCTACACCTTC
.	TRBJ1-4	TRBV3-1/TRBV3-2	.	CASSQGGLNEKLFF	TGTGCCAGCAGCCAAGGGGGTCTCAATGAAAAACTGTTTTTT
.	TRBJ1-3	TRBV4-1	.	CASSQDLGFAGNTIYF	TGCGCCAGCAGCCAAGACTTAGGGTTTGCTGGAAACACCATATATTTT
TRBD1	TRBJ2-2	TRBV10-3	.	CAISDRDRTNTGELFF	TGTGCCATCAGTGACCGGGACAGGACGAACACCGGGGAGCTGTTTTTT
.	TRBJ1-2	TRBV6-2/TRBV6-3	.	CASSFNQNNGGYTF	TGTGCCAGCAGTTTTAATCAGAACAATGGTGGCTACACCTTC
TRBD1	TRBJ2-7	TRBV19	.	CASSPQGDNLYEQYF	TGTGCCAGTAGTCCTCAGGGGGACAACCTCTACGAGCAGTACTTC
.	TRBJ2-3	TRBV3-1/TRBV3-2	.	CASSQAVSDTQYF	TGTGCCAGCAGCCAAGCCGTTTCAGATACGCAGTATTTT
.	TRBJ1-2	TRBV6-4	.	CASSLQPDSHYGYTF	TGTGCCAGCAGCCTCCAACCGGACAGTCACTATGGCTACACCTTC
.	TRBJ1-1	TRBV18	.	CASSPRNGGGTEAFF	TGTGCCAGCTCACCACGAAACGGGGGCGGCACTGAAGCTTTCTTT
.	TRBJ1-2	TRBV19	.	CASSMGFMGDYGYTF	TGTGCCAGTAGTATGGGTTTCATGGGGGACTATGGCTACACCTTC
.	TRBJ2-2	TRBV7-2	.	CASSLVRPVTGELFF	TGTGCCAGCAGCTTGGTTAGGCCGGTCACCGGGGAGCTGTTTTTT
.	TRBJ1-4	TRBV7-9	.	CASSFSGVGDEKLFF	TGTGCCAGCAGCTTCTCAGGGGTGGGGGATGAAAAACTGTTTTTT
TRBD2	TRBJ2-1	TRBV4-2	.	CASSYHSGGSSYNEQFF	TGTGCCAGCAGCTACCACAGCGGGGGAAGCTCCTACAATGAGCAGTTCTTC
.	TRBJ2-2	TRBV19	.	CASSTLDSANTGELFF	TGTGCCAGTAGTACCCTGGACAGCGCGAACACCGGGGAGCTGTTTTTT
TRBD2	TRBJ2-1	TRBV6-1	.	CASREINSGGGGNEQFF	TGTGCCAGCAGAGAAATAAACTCGGGCGGGGGGGGCAATGAGCAGTTCTTC
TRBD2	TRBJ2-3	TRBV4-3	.	CASSQELAGSTDTQYF	TGCGCCAGCAGCCAAGAGTTAGCGGGGAGCACAGATACGCAGTATTTT
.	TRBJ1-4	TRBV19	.	CASSRLREKLFF	TGTGCCAGTAGTAGACTTCGCGAAAAACTGTTTTTT
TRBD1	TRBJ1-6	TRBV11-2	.	CASSLTGQVRGGSPLHF	TGTGCCAGCAGCTTAACGGGACAGGTCCGGGGGGGATCACCCCTCCACTTT
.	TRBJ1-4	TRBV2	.	CASSEAVRMSGEKLFF	TGTGCCAGCAGTGAAGCGGTCAGGATGTCGGGTGAAAAACTGTTTTTT
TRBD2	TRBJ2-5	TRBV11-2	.	CASSPRLAGGETQYF	TGTGCCAGCAGCCCCAGACTAGCGGGTGGAGAGACCCAGTACTTC
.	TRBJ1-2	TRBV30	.	CAWGGPSPHTF	TGTGCCTGGGGTGGTCCATCCCCACACACCTTC
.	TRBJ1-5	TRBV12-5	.	CASGFRDSAIDQPQHF	TGTGCTAGTGGTTTTAGAGACAGCGCGATTGATCAGCCCCAGCATTTT
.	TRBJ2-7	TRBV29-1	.	CSARGFGGHYEQYF	TGCAGCGCCCGAGGGTTTGGGGGACACTACGAGCAGTACTTC
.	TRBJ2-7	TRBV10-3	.	CAISDSAQDEQYF	TGTGCCATCAGTGACTCCGCCCAGGATGAGCAGTACTTC
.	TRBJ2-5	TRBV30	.	CAWSKTSGLPGGTTQYF	TGTGCCTGGAGTAAGACTTCGGGACTGCCTGGGGGCACGACCCAGTACTTC
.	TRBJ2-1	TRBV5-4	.	CASTNGGVTSYNEQFF	TGTGCCAGCACCAACGGCGGGGTTACCTCCTACAATGAGCAGTTCTTC
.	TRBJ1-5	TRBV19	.	CASKLSNQPQHF	TGTGCCAGTAAGTTGAGCAATCAGCCCCAGCATTTT
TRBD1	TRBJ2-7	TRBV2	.	CASSKEGQGLSYEQYF	TGTGCCAGCAGTAAAGAGGGACAGGGACTCTCCTACGAGCAGTACTTC
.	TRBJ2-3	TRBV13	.	CASSLGSTDTQYF	TGTGCCAGCAGCTTAGGGAGCACAGATACGCAGTATTTT
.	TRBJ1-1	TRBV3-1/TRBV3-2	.	CASSLRNTEAFF	TGTGCCAGCAGCCTCAGGAACACTGAAGCTTTCTTT